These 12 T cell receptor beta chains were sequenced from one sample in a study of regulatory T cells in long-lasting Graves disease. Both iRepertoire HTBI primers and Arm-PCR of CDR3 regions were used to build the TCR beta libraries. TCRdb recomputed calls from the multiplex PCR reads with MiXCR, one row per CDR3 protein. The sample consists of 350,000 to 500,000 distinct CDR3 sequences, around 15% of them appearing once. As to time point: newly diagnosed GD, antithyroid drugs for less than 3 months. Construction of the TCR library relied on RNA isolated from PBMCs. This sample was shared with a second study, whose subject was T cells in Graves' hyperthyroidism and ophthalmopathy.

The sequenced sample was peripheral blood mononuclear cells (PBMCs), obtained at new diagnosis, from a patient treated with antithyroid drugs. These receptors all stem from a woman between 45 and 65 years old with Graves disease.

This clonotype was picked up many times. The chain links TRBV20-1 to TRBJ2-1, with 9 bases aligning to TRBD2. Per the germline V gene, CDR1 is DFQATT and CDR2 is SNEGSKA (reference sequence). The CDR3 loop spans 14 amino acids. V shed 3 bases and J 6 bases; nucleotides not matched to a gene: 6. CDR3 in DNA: TGCAGTGCTAGTAGCGGGAGTGCCGCCAATGAGCAGTTCTTC. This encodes CSASSGSAANEQFF.

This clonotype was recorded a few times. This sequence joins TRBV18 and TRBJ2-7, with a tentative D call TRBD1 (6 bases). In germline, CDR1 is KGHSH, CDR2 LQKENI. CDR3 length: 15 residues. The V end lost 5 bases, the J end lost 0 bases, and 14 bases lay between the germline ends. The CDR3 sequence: CASSTTDRSSYEQYF. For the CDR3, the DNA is TGTGCCAGCTCAACGACCGACAGGAGCTCCTACGAGCAGTACTTC.

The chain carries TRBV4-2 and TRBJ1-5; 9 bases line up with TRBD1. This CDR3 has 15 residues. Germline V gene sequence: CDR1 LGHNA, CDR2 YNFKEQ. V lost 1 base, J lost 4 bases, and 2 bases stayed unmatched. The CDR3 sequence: CASSQGDRDNQPQHF. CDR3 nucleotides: TGTGCCAGCAGCCAAGGGGACAGGGATAATCAGCCCCAGCATTTT.

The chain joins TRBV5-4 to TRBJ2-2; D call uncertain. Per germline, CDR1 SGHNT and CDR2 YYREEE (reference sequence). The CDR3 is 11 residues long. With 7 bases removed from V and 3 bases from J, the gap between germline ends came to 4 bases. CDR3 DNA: TGTGCCAGCGGGCACACCGGGGAGCTGTTTTTT. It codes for CASGHTGELFF.

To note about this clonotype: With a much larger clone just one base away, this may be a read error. The CDR3 bases are TGTGCCAGCAGCATCCACGAGCAAACCTCAACTAATGAAAAACTGTTTTTT. Translating gives CASSIHEQTSTNEKLFF. V and J are TRBV11-2 and TRBJ1-4; D is uncertain. Germline values: CDR1 SGHAT, CDR2 FQNNGV. This CDR3 comprises 17 residues. V was trimmed by 5 bases and J by 0 bases, leaving 16 bases between them.

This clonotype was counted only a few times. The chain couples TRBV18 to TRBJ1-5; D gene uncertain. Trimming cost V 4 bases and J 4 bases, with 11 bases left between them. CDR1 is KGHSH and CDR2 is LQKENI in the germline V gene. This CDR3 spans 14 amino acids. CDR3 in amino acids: CASSQRTANQPQHF. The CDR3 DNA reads TGTGCCAGCTCACAAAGGACGGCAAATCAGCCCCAGCATTTT. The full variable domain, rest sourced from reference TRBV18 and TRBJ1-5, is NAGVMQNPRHLVRRRGQEARLRCSPMKGHSHVYWYRQLPEEGLKFMVYLQKENIIDESGMPKERFSAEFPKEGPSILRIQQVVRGDSAAYFCASSQRTANQPQHFGDGTRLSIL.

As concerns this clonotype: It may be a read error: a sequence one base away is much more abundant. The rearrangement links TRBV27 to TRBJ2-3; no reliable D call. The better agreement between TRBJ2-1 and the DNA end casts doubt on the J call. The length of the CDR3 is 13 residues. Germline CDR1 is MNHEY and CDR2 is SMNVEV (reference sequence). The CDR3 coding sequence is TGTGTCAGCAGTTTAGATATGGCCCACGAGCAGTTCTTC. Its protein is CVSSLDMAHEQFF.

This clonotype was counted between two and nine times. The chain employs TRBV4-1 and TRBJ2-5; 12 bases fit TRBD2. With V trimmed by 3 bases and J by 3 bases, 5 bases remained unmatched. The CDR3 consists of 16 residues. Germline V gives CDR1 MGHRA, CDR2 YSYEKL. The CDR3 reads CASSQIGLAGKETQYF. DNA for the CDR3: TGCGCCAGCAGCCAGATTGGACTAGCGGGGAAAGAGACCCAGTACTTC.

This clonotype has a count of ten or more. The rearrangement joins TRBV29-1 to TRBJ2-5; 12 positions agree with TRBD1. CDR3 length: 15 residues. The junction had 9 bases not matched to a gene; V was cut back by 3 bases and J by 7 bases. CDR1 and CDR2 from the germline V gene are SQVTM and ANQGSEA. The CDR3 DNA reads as TGCAGCGTTGACCCGGGACAGGGGGCAAGGGGGACCCAGTACTTC. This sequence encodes CSVDPGQGARGTQYF. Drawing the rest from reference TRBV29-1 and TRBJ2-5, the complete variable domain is SAVISQKPSRDICQRGTSLTIQCQVDSQVTMMFWYRQQPGQSLTLIATANQGSEATYESGFVIDKFPISRPNLTFSTLTVSNMSPEDSSIYLCSVDPGQGARGTQYFGPGTRLLVL.

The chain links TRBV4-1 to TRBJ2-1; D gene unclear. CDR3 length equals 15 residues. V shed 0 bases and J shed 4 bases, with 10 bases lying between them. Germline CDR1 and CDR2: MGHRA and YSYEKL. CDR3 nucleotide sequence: TGCGCCAGCAGCCAAGATTCCACCGAATACAATGAGCAGTTCTTC. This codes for CASSQDSTEYNEQFF.

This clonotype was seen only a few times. CDR3 residues: CASIPGGRHYGYTF. CDR3 bases: TGTGCCAGCATCCCTGGGGGGCGCCACTATGGCTACACCTTC. The chain links TRBV7-9 to TRBJ1-2, with D possibly being TRBD1 (6 bases). The CDR3 sequence is 14 residues long. The V and J ends lost 7 bases and 3 bases respectively, with 15 bases between them. The V gene's germline CDR1 is SEHNR and CDR2 FQNEAQ (reference sequence).

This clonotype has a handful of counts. CDR3 sequence: CASSEGRAGPANTGELFF. DNA for the CDR3: TGTGCCAGCAGTGAAGGTAGGGCGGGACCAGCGAACACCGGGGAGCTGTTTTTT. The rearrangement links TRBV6-2 or TRBV6-3 to TRBJ2-2; TRBD2 might be the D (6 bases). V lost 5 bases, J lost 0 bases, and 19 bases lay in between. The length of the CDR3 is 18 residues. Germline lookup yields CDR1 MNHEY and CDR2 SVGEGT.